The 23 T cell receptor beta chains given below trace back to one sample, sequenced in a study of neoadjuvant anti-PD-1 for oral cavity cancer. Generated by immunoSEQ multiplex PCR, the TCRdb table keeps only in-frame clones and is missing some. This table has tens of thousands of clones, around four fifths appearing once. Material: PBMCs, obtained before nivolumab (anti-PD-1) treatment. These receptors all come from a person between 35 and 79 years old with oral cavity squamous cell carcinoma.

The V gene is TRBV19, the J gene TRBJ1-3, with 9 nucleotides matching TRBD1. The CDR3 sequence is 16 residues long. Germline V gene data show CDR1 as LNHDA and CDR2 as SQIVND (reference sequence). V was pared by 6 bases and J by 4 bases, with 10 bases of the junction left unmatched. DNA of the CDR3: TGTGCCAGTAGCCGATTCCGGGACAGGGAAGGAAACACCATATATTTT. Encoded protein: CASSRFRDREGNTIYF.

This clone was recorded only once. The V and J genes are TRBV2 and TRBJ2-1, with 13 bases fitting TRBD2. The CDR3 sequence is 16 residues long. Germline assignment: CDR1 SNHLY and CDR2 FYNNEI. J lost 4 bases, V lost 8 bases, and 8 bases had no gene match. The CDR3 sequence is CASGPGTSGKYNEQFF. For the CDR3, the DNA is TGTGCCAGCGGGCCTGGGACTAGCGGGAAATACAATGAGCAGTTCTTC.

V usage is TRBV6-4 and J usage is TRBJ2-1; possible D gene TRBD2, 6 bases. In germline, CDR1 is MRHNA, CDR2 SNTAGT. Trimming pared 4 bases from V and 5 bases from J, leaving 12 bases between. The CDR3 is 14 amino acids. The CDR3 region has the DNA TGTGCCAGCAGTGTGCGGGGAGGCCACAATGAGCAGTTCTTC. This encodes CASSVRGGHNEQFF.

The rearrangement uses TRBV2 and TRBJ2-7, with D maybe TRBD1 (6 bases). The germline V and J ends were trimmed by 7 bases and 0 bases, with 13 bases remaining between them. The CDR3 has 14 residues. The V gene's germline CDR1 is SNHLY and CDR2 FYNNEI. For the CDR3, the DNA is TGTGCCAGCAATAGTCAGGGGATCTCCTACGAGCAGTACTTC. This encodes CASNSQGISYEQYF.

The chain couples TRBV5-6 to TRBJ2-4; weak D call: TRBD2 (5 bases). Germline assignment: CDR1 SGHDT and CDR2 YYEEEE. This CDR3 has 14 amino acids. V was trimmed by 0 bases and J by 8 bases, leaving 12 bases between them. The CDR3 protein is CASSLAPNGDIQYF. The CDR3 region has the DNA TGTGCCAGCAGCTTGGCCCCAAACGGGGACATTCAGTACTTC.

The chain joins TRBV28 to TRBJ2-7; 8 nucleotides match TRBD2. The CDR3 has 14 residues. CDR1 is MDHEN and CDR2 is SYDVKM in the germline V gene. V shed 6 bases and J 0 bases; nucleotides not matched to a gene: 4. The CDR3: CASRESGSSYEQYF. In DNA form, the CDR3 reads TGTGCCAGCAGGGAAAGCGGGAGCTCCTACGAGCAGTACTTC.

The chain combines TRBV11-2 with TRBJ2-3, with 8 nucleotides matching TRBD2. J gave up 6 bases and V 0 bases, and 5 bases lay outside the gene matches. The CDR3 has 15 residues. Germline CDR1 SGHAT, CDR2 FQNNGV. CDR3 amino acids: CASSLESGSWDTQYF. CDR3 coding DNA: TGTGCCAGCAGCTTAGAAAGCGGGAGCTGGGATACGCAGTATTTT.

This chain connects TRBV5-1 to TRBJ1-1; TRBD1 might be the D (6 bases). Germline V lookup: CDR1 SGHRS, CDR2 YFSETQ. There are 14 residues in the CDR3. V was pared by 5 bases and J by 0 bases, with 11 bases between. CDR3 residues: CASRPGTLNTEAFF. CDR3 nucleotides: TGCGCCAGCAGGCCCGGGACATTGAACACTGAAGCTTTCTTT.

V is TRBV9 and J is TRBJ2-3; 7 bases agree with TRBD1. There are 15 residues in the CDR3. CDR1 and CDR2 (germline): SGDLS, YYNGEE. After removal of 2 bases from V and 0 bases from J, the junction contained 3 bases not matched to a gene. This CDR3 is CASSVGTVSTDTQYF. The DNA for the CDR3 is TGTGCCAGCAGCGTCGGGACAGTTAGCACAGATACGCAGTATTTT. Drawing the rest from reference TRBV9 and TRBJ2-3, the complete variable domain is DSGVTQTPKHLITATGQRVTLRCSPRSGDLSVYWYQQSLDQGLQFLIQYYNGEERAKGNILERFSAQQFPDLHSELNLSSLELGDSALYFCASSVGTVSTDTQYFGPGTRLTVL.

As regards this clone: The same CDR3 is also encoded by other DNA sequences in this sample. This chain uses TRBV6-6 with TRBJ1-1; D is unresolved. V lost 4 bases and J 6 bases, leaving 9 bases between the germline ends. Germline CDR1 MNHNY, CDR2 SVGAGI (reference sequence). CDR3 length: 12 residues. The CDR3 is CASSSPGAEAFF. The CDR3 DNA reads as TGTGCCAGCAGTTCCCCTGGCGCTGAAGCTTTCTTT.

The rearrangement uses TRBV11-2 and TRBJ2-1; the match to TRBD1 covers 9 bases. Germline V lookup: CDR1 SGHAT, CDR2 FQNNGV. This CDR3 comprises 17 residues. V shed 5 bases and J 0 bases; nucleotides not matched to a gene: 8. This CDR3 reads CASSPTGGSASYNEQFF. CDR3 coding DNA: TGTGCCAGCAGCCCGACAGGGGGTAGCGCCTCCTACAATGAGCAGTTCTTC.

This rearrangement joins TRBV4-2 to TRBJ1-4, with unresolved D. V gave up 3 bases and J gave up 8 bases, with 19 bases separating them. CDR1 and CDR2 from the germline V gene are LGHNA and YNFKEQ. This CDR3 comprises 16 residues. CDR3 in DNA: TGTGCCAGCAGCCACCACCCCCGGGCCCCGGAGGAAAAACTGTTTTTT. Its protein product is CASSHHPRAPEEKLFF.

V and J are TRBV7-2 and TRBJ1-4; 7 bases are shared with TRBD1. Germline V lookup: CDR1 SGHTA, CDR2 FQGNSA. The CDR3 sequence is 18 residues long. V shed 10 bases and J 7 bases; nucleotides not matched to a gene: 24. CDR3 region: CATNPIRGPPSRSEKLFF. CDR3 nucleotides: TGTGCCACCAACCCGATTAGGGGGCCCCCGTCGCGTAGTGAAAAACTGTTTTTT.

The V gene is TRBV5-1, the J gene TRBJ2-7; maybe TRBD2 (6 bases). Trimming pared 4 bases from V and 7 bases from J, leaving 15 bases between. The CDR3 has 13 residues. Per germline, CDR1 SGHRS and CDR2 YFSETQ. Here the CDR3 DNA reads TGCGCCAGCAGCGTAAGGGAGGCGGGAGAGCAGTACTTC. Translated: CASSVREAGEQYF.

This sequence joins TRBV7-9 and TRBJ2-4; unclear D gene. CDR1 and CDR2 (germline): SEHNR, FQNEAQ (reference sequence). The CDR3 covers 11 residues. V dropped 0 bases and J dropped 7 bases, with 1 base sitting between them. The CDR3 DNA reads TGTGCCAGCAGCTTAGCGAACATTCAGTACTTC. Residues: CASSLANIQYF.

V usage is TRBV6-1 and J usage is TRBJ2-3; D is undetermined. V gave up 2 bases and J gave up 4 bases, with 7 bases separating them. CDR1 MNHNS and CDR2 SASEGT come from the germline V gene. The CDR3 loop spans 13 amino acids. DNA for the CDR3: TGTGCCAGCAGTGAACGGCAGCCAGATACGCAGTATTTT. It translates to CASSERQPDTQYF.

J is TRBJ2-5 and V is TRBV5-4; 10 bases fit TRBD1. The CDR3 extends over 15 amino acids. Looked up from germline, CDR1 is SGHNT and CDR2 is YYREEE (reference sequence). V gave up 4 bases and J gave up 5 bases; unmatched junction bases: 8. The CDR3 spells CASSTRQGAMETQYF. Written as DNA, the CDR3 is TGTGCCAGCAGCACCAGACAGGGGGCGATGGAGACCCAGTACTTC.

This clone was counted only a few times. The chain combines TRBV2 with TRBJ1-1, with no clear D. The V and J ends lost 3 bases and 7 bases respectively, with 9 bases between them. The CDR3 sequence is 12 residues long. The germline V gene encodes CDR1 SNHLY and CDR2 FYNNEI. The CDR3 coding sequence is TGTGCCAGCAGTGAGATCGGTCTTGAAGCTTTCTTT. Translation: CASSEIGLEAFF.

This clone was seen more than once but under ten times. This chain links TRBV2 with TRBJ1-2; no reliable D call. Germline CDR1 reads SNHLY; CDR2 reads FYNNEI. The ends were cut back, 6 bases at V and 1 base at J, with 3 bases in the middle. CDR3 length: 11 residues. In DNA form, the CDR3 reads TGTGCCAGCAGACATAACTATGGCTACACCTTC. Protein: CASRHNYGYTF.

The CDR3 coding sequence is TGTGCCAGCAGCTTAAACGGCAGGGGGGTCACTGAAGCTTTCTTT. This encodes CASSLNGRGVTEAFF. V is TRBV7-8 and J is TRBJ1-1, with 7 bases matching TRBD1. In germline, CDR1 is SGHVS, CDR2 FQNEAQ. The CDR3 is 15 residues long. Trimming removed 2 bases from V and 4 bases from J; junction bases left unmatched: 7.

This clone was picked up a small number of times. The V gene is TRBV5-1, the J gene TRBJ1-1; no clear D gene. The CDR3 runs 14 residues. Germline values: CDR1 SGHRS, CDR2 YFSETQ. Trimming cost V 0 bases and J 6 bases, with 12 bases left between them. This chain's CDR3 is CASSLDGVTAEAFF. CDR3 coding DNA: TGCGCCAGCAGCTTGGACGGGGTTACGGCTGAAGCTTTCTTT.

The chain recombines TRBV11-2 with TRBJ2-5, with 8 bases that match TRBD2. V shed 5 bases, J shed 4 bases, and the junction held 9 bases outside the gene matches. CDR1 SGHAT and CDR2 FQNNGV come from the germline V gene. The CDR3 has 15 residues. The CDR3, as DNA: TGTGCCAGCAGCGATAGAGTTAGCGGGGTAGAGACCCAGTACTTC. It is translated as CASSDRVSGVETQYF.

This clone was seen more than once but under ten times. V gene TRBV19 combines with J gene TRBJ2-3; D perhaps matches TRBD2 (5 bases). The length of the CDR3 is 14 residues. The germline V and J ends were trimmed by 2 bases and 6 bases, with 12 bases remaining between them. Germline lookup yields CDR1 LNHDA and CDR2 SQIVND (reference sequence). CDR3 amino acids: CASSIPGRRDTQYF. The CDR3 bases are TGTGCCAGTAGTATACCTGGGAGAAGGGATACGCAGTATTTT.